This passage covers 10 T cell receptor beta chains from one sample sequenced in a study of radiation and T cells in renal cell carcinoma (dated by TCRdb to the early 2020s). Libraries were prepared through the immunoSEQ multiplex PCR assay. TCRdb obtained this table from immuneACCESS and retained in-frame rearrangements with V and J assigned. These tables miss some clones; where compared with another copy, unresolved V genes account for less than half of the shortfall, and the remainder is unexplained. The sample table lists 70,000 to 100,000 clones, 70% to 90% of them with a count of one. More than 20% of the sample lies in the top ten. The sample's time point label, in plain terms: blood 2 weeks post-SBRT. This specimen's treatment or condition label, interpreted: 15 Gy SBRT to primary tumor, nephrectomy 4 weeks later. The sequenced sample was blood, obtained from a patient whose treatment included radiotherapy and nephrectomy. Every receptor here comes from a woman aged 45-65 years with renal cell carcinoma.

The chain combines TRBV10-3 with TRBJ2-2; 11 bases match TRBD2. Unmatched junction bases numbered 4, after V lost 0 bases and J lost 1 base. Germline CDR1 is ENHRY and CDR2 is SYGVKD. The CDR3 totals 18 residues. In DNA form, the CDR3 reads TGTGCCATCAGTGAGTCCTCTAGCGGGGGGCGGAACACCGGGGAGCTGTTTTTT. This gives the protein CAISESSSGGRNTGELFF.

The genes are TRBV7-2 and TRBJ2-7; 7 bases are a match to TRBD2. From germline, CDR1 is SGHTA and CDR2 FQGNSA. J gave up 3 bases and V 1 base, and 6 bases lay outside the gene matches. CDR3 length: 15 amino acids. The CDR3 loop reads CASSLERTRVYEQYF. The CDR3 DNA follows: TGTGCCAGCAGCTTAGAGCGGACTAGGGTCTACGAGCAGTACTTC.

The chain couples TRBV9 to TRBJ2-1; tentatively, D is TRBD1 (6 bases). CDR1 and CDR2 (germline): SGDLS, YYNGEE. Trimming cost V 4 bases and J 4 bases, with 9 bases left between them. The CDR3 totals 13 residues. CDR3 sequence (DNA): TGTGCCAGCAGCATTGACAGGTACAATGAGCAGTTCTTC. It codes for CASSIDRYNEQFF.

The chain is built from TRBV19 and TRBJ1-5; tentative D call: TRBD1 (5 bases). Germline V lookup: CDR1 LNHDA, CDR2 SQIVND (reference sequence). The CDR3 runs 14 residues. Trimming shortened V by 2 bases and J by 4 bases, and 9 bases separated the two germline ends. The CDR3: CASSIRGLNQPQHF. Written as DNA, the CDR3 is TGTGCCAGTAGTATAAGGGGCCTTAATCAGCCCCAGCATTTT.

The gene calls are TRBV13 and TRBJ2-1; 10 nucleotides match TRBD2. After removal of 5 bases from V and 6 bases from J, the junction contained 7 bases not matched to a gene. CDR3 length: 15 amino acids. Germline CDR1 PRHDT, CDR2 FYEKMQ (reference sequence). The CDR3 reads CASSLLAGGFNEQFF. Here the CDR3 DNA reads TGTGCCAGCAGCCTTTTAGCGGGGGGTTTCAATGAGCAGTTCTTC.

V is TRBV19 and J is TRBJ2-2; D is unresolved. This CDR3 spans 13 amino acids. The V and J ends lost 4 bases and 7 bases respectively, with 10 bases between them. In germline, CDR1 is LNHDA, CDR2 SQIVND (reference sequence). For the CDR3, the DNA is TGTGCCAGTAGTACTGCTACGGGCGGGGAGCTGTTTTTT. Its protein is CASSTATGGELFF.

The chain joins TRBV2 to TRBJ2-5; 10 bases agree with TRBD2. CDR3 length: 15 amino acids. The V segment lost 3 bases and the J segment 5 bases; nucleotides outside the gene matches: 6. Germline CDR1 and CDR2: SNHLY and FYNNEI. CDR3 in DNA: TGTGCCAGCAGTGAGGCTAGCGGGGGTTGGGAGACCCAGTACTTC. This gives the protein CASSEASGGWETQYF.

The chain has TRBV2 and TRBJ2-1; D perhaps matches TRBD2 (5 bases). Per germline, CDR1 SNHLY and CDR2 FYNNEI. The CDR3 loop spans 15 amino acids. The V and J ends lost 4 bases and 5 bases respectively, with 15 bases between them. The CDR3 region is CASSGLASFHNEQFF. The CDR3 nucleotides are TGTGCCAGCAGTGGGTTGGCTAGCTTCCACAATGAGCAGTTCTTC.

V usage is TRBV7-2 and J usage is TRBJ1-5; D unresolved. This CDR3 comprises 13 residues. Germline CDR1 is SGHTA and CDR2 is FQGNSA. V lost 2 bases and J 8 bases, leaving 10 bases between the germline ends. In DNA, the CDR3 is TGTGCCAGCAGCTTAAGTTACGAGGAGCCCCAGCATTTT. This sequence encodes CASSLSYEEPQHF.

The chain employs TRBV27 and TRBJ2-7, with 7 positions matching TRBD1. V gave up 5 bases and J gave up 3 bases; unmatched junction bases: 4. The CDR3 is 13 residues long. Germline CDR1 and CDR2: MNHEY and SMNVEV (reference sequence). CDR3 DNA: TGTGCCAGCAGTCCCGGGACAGTCTACGAGCAGTACTTC. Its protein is CASSPGTVYEQYF.